A selection of T cell receptor beta chains follows, all from one sample in a study of metastatic and nonmetastatic thyroid tumors. From the PCR reads, TCRdb re-called clones with MiXCR. The data contain around 52,000 clones, 25% to 35% of them singletons. The sequenced material came from blood. The receptor source for this set is a female donor with papillary thyroid cancer or a benign thyroid nodule (not recorded which). Some clones in this sample may be carry-over from other donors' samples. CDR3s include the opening cysteine and the closing phenylalanine or tryptophan. Each record gives: J gene, V gene, CDR3 protein.

J: TRBJ1-3
V: TRBV12-3/TRBV12-4
CDR3: CASSFISTGFSGNTIYF

J: TRBJ2-7
V: TRBV2
CDR3: CASRATSGFNYEQYF

J: TRBJ2-7
V: TRBV24-1
CDR3: CATTDSGSRSYEQYF

J: TRBJ1-5
V: TRBV10-3
CDR3: CAISEDVSNQPQHF

J: TRBJ2-7
V: TRBV11-2
CDR3: CASSLEPGEGYEQYF

J: TRBJ1-1
V: TRBV9
CDR3: CASSVTGTHEAFF

J: TRBJ2-7
V: TRBV7-8
CDR3: CASSLEGRGAYEQYF

J: TRBJ2-7
V: TRBV10-2
CDR3: CASRNGRYEQYF

J: TRBJ1-5
V: TRBV4-3
CDR3: CASSQEGGQPQHF

J: TRBJ2-1
V: TRBV5-1
CDR3: CASSFSSGSNEQFF

J: TRBJ1-2
V: TRBV30
CDR3: CAWIPTHGSPRGYTF

J: TRBJ1-6
V: TRBV6-1
CDR3: CASSAGPYNSPLHF

J: TRBJ2-1
V: TRBV27
CDR3: CASSLASGPTYNEQFF

J: TRBJ2-7
V: TRBV12-3/TRBV12-4
CDR3: CASRETGPNYEQYF

J: TRBJ2-7
V: TRBV2
CDR3: CASTHEGARHEQYF

J: TRBJ2-1
V: TRBV2
CDR3: CATRALYNEQFF

J: TRBJ2-6
V: TRBV27
CDR3: CASRYSGANVLTF

J: TRBJ2-7
V: TRBV12-3/TRBV12-4
CDR3: CASSFDGSYEQYF

J: TRBJ2-2
V: TRBV28
CDR3: CASSLWSLAGGPGELFF

J: TRBJ2-7
V: TRBV15
CDR3: CATSSVGGSYEQYF

J: TRBJ2-1
V: TRBV6-5
CDR3: CASSYSPGSVSYNEQFF

J: TRBJ1-6
V: TRBV19
CDR3: CATSGQESSPLHF

J: TRBJ2-3
V: TRBV11-2
CDR3: CASRLLRDTQYF

J: TRBJ2-1
V: TRBV7-2
CDR3: CASRAGGGSYEQFF

J: TRBJ1-6
V: TRBV6-1
CDR3: CASIGQGWSPLHF

J: TRBJ1-6
V: TRBV25-1
CDR3: CASSEWGRGGSPLHF

J: TRBJ2-3
V: TRBV7-2
CDR3: CASSRAPGPQYF

J: TRBJ2-2
V: TRBV19
CDR3: CASKWSDPNTGELFF

J: TRBJ2-2
V: TRBV11-2
CDR3: CASSLDGGLFF

J: TRBJ2-7
V: TRBV30
CDR3: CAWSVSMAEQYF

J: TRBJ2-7
V: TRBV6-1
CDR3: CASSEQGALGYEQYF

J: TRBJ2-3
V: TRBV3-1
CDR3: CASSPTQHAGDGTDTQYF

J: TRBJ1-2
V: TRBV19
CDR3: CASITSWDSDREGYTF

J: TRBJ1-2
V: TRBV9
CDR3: CASSDLDRANYGYTF

J: TRBJ2-7
V: TRBV11-3
CDR3: CASSWPDRLAGEQYF

J: TRBJ2-2
V: TRBV12-3/TRBV12-4
CDR3: CASSRHTNTGELFF

J: TRBJ1-5
V: TRBV6-1
CDR3: CASSDLDGGSQPQHF

J: TRBJ1-2
V: TRBV6-1
CDR3: CASRRTEEYGYTF

J: TRBJ1-2
V: TRBV7-3
CDR3: CASSLIDQSGIGGYTF

J: TRBJ1-2
V: TRBV7-2
CDR3: CASSLVEGEGYTF

J: TRBJ2-1
V: TRBV12-3/TRBV12-4
CDR3: CASSLGARNEQFF

J: TRBJ2-7
V: TRBV20-1
CDR3: CSPTPIGDSYEQYF

J: TRBJ1-2
V: TRBV7-2
CDR3: CASSPDGRGYTF

J: TRBJ1-1
V: TRBV27
CDR3: CASSLSGYTNTEAFF

J: TRBJ2-3
V: TRBV12-3/TRBV12-4
CDR3: CASSYSGSWADTQYF

J: TRBJ1-1
V: TRBV7-6
CDR3: CASSLTGGREAFF

J: TRBJ2-6
V: TRBV30
CDR3: CARDSRRGANVLTF

J: TRBJ2-7
V: TRBV20-1
CDR3: CSARDLQRGWGPEQYF

J: TRBJ2-1
V: TRBV6-1
CDR3: CASSEVWDRGDNEQFF

J: TRBJ2-7
V: TRBV6-2/TRBV6-3
CDR3: CASSPPVWTYEQYF

J: TRBJ2-7
V: TRBV15
CDR3: CATSRDEGSSEQYF

J: TRBJ2-3
V: TRBV12-3/TRBV12-4
CDR3: CASSSDGLTTDTQYF